This T cell receptor beta chain is drawn from a study of cytomegalovirus exposure and HLA in healthy donors. The data were produced by immunoSEQ multiplex PCR, yet TCRdb's version contains in-frame clones alone and is incomplete. There are more than 300,000 clones in the sample; 70% to 90% occur only once, and roughly 0.8% lies in the top ten. The germline V gene has CDR1 MDHEN and CDR2 SYDVKM. The CDR3 extends over 16 amino acids. V shed 5 bases and J 5 bases; nucleotides not matched to a gene: 13. This clonotype originated in a woman in her late teens or twenties in good health and CMV-seronegative. The gene calls are TRBV28 and TRBJ2-7; 9 bases are shared with TRBD1. Sequences were obtained from PBMCs. For the CDR3, the DNA is TGTGCCAGCAGTCCCCCCGCCGGGACAGGGCCCCACGAGCAGTACTTC. This encodes CASSPPAGTGPHEQYF.